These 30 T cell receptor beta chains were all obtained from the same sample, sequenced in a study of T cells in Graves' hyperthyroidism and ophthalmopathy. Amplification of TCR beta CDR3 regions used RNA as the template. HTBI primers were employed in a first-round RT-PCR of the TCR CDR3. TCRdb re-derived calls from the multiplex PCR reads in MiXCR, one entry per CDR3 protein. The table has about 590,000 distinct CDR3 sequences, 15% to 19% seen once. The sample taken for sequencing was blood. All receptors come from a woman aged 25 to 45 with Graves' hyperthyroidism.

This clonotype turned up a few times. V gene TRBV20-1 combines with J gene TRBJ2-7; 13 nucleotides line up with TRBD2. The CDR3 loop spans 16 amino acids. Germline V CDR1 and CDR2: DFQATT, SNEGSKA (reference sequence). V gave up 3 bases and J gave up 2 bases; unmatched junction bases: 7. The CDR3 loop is CSASGTSGAFTYEQYF. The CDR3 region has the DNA TGCAGTGCTAGTGGGACTAGCGGGGCTTTCACCTACGAGCAGTACTTC.

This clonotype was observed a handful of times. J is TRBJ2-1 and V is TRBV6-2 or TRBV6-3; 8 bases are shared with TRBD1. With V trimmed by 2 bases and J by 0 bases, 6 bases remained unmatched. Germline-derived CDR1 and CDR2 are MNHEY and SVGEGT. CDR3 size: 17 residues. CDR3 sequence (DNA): TGTGCCAGCAGTTACCCTTCAGGGGGCCTCTCCTACAATGAGCAGTTCTTC. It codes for CASSYPSGGLSYNEQFF.

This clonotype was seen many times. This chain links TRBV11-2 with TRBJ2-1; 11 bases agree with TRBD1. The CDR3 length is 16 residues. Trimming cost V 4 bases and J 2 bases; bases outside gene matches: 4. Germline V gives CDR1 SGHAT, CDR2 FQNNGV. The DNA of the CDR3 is TGTGCCAGCAGCTGGACGGGACAGGGGGCCTACAATGAGCAGTTCTTC. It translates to CASSWTGQGAYNEQFF.

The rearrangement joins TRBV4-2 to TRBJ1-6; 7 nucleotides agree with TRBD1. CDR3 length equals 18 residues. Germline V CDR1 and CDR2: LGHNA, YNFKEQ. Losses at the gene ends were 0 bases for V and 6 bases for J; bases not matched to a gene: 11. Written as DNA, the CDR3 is TGTGCCAGCAGCCAAGACCCCTGGTCGGGACAGTCTAATTCACCCCTCCACTTT. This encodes CASSQDPWSGQSNSPLHF.

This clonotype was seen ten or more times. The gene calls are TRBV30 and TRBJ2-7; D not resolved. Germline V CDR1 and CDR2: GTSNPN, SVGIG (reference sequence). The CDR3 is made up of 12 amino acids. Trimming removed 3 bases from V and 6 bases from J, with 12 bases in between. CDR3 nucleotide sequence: TGTGCCTGGAGCCCAAGGCCACCCGAGCAGTACTTC. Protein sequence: CAWSPRPPEQYF.

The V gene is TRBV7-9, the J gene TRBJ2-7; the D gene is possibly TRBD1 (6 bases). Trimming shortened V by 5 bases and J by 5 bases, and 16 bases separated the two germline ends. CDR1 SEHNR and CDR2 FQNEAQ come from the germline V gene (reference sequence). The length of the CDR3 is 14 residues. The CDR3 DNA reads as TGTGCCAGCAGCGAAACAGGGTTTCGGAACGAGCAGTACTTC. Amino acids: CASSETGFRNEQYF. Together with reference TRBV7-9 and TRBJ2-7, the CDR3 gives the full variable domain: DTGVSQNPRHKITKRGQNVTFRCDPISEHNRLYWYRQTLGQGPEFLTYFQNEAQLEKSRLLSDRFSAERPKGSFSTLEIQRTEQGDSAMYLCASSETGFRNEQYFGPGTRLTVT.

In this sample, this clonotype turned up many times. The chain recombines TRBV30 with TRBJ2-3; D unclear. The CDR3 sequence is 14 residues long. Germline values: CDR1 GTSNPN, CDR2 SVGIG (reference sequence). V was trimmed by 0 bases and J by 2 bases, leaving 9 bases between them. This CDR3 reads CAWSVKGHTDTQYF. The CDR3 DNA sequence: TGTGCCTGGAGTGTCAAAGGTCACACAGATACGCAGTATTTT.

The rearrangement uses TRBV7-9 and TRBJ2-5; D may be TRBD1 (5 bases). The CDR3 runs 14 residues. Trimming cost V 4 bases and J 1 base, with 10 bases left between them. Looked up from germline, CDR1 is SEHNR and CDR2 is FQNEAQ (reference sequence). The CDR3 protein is CASSSRQTQETQYF. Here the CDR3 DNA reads TGTGCCAGCAGCTCTCGACAGACCCAAGAGACCCAGTACTTC.

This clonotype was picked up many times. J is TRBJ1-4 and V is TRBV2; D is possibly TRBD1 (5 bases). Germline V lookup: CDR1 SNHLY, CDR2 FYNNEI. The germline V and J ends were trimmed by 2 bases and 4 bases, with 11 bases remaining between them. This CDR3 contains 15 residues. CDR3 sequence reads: CASSEQGALNEKLFF. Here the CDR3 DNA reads TGTGCCAGCAGTGAACAGGGAGCTCTTAATGAAAAACTGTTTTTT.

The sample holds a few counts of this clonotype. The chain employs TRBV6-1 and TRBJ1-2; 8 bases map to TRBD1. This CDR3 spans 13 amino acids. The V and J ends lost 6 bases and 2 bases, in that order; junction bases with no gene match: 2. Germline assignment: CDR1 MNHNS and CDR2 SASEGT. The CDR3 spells CASRRQGNYGYTF. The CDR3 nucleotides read TGTGCCAGCAGACGACAGGGGAACTATGGCTACACCTTC.

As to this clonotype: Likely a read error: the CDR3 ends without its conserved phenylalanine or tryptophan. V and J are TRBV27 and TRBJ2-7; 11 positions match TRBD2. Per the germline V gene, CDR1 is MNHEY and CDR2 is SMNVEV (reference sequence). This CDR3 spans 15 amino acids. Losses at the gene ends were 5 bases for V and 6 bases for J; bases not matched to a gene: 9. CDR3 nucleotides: TGTGCCAGCAGTCTGTACGGACTAGCGGGCGTCGAGCAGTACCTC. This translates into CASSLYGLAGVEQYL.

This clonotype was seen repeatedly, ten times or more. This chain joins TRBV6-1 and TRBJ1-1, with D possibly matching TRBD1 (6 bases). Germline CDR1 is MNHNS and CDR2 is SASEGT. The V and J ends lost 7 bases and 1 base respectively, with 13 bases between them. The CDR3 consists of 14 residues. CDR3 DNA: TGTGCCAGCATTAGGGGACATCAGAACACTGAAGCTTTCTTT. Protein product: CASIRGHQNTEAFF.

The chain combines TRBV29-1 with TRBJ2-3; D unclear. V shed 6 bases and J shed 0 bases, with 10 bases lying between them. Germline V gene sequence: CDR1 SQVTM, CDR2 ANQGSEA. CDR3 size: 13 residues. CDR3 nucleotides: TGCAGCGTAGATACGGATAGCACAGATACGCAGTATTTT. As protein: CSVDTDSTDTQYF.

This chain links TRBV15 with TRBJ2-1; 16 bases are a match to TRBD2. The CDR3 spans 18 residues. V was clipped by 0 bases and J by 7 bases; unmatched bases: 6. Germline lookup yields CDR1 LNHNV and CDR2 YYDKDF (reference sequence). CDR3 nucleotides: TGTGCCACCAGCAGAGATTACGAGGGACTAGCGGGAGGGAATGAGCAGTTCTTC. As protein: CATSRDYEGLAGGNEQFF.

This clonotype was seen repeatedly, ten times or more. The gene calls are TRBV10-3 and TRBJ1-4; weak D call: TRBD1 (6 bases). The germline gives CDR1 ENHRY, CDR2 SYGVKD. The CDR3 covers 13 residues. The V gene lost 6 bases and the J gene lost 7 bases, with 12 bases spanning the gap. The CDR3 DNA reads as TGTGCCATCAGACCAATACAGGGTGAAAAACTGTTTTTT. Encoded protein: CAIRPIQGEKLFF.

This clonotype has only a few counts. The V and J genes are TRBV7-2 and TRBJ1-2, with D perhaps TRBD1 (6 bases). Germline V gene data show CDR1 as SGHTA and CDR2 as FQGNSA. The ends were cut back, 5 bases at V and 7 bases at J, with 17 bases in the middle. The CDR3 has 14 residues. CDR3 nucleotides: TGTGCCAGCAGCCCCACCGGGGGCGAGGGTGGCTACACCTTC. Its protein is CASSPTGGEGGYTF.

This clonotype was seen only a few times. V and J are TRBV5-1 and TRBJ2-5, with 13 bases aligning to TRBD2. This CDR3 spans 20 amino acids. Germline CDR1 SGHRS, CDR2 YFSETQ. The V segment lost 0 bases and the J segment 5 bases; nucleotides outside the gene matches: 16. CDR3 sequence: CASSLERTSGSLMYPETQYF. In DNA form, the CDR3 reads TGCGCCAGCAGCTTGGAACGGACTAGCGGGAGCCTTATGTACCCGGAGACCCAGTACTTC.

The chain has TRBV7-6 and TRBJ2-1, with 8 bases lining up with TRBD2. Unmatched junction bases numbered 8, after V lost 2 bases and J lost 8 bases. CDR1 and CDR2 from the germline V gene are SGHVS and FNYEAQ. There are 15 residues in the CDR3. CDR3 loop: CASSLPAGVQDEQFF. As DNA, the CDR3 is TGTGCCAGCAGCTTACCAGCGGGGGTACAGGATGAGCAGTTCTTC.

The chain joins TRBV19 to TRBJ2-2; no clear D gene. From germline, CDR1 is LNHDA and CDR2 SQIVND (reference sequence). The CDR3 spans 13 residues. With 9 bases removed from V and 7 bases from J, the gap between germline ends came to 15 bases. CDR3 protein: CASATANGGELFF. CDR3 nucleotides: TGTGCCAGCGCAACGGCGAATGGCGGGGAGCTGTTTTTT.

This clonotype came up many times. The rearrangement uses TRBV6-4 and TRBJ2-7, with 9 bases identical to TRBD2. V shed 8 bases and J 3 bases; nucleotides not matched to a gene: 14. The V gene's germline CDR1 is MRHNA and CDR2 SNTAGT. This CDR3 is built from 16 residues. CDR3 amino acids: CASYTASGKLGYEQYF. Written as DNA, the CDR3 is TGTGCCAGCTATACGGCTAGCGGGAAGTTGGGCTACGAGCAGTACTTC.

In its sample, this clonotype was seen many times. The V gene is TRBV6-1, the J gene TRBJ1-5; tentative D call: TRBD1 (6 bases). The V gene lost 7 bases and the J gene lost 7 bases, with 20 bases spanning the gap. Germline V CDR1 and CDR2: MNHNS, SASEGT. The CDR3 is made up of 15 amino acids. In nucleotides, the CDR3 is TGTGCCAGCATGAGAGGGGGTATTCCGGAGCAGCCCCAGCATTTT. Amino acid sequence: CASMRGGIPEQPQHF.

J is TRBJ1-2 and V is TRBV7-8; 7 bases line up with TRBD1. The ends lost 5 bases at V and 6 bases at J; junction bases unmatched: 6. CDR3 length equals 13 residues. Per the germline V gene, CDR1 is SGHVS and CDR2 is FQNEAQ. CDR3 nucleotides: TGTGCCAGCAGCCACCGGACAGGACATGGCTACACCTTC. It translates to CASSHRTGHGYTF.

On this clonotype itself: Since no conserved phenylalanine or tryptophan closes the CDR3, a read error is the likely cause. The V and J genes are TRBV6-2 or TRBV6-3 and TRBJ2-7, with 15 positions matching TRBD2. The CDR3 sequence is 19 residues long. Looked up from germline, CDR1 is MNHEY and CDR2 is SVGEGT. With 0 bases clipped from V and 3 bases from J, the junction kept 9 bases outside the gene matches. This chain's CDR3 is CASSYSSRRGLAGGYEQYL. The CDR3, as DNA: TGTGCCAGCAGTTACTCTAGCCGAAGGGGACTAGCGGGAGGCTACGAGCAGTACCTC.

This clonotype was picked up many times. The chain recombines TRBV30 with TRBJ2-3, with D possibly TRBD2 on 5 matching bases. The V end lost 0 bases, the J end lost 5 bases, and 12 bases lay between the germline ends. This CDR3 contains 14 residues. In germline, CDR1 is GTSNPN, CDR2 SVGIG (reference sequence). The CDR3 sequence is CAWSVLGSGDTQYF. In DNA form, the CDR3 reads TGTGCCTGGAGTGTACTAGGCAGCGGAGATACGCAGTATTTT.

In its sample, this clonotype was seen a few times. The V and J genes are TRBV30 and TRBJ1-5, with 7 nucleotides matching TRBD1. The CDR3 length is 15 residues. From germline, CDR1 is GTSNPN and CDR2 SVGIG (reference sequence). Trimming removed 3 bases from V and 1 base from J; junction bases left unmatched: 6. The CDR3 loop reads CAWSATGASNQPQHF. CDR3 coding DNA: TGTGCCTGGAGCGCAACAGGGGCGAGCAATCAGCCCCAGCATTTT.

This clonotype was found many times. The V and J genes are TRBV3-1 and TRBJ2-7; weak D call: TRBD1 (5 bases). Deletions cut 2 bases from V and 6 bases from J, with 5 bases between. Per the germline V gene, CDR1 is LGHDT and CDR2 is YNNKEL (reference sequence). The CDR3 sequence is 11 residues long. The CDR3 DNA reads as TGTGCCAGCAGCCAACAGGGCGAGCAGTACTTC. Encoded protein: CASSQQGEQYF.

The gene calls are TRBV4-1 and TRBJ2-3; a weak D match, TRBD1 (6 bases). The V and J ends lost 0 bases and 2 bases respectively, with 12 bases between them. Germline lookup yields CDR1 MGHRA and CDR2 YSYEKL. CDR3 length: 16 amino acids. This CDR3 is CASSQDRQGNTDTQYF. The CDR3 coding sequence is TGCGCCAGCAGCCAAGATCGCCAGGGGAACACAGATACGCAGTATTTT.

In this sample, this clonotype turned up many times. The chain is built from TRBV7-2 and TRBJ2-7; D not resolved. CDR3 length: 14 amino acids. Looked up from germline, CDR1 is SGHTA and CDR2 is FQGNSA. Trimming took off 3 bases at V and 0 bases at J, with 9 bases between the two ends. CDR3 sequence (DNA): TGTGCCAGCAGCTTGGTCGAACTCTCCTACGAGCAGTACTTC. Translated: CASSLVELSYEQYF.

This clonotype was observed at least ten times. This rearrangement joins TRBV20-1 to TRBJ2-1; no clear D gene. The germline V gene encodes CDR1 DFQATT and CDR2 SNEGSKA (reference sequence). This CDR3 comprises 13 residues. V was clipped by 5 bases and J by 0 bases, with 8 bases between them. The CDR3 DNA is TGCAGTGCTCCACCTGACTCCTACAATGAGCAGTTCTTC. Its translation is CSAPPDSYNEQFF.

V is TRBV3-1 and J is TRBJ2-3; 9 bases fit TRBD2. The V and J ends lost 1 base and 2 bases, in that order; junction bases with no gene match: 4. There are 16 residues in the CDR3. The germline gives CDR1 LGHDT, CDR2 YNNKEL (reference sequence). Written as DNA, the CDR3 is TGTGCCAGCAGCCAAGGGACTAGCGAGCACACAGATACGCAGTATTTT. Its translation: CASSQGTSEHTDTQYF.